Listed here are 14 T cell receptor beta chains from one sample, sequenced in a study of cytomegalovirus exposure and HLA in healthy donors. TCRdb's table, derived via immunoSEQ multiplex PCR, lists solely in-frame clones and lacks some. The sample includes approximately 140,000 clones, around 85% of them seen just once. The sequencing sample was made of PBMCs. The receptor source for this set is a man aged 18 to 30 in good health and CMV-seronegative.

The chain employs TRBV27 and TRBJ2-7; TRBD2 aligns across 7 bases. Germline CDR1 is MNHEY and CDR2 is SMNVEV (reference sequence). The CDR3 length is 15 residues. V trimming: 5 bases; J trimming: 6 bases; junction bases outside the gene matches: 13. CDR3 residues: CASSPTGGSGGEQYF. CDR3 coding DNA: TGTGCCAGCAGTCCGACGGGGGGATCGGGGGGCGAGCAGTACTTC.

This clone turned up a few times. This chain's CDR3 is CASSPGREPIGELFF. The CDR3 nucleotides are TGTGCCAGTAGTCCGGGACGGGAGCCTATCGGGGAGCTGTTTTTT. The chain uses TRBV19 and TRBJ2-2, with D maybe TRBD2 (6 bases). Trimming cost V 5 bases and J 7 bases, with 17 bases left between them. Per the germline V gene, CDR1 is LNHDA and CDR2 is SQIVND (reference sequence). This CDR3 region has 15 residues.

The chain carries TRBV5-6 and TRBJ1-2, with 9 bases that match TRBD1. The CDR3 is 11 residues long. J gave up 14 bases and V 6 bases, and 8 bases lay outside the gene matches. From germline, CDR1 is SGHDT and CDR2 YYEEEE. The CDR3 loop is CASTRDRAITF. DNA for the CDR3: TGTGCCAGCACTCGGGACAGGGCCATTACCTTC.

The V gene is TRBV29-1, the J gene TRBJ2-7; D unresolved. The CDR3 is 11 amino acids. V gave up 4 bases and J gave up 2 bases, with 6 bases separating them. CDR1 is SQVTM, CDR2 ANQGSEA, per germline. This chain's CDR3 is CSVGGPYEQYF. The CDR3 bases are TGCAGCGTTGGAGGTCCCTACGAGCAGTACTTC.

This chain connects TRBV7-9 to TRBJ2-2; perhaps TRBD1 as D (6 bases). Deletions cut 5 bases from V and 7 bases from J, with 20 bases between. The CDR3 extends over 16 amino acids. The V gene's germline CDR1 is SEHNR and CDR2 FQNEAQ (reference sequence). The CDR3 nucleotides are TGTGCCAGCAGCCCGATGTCTAGTAGGGGGAGCGGGGAGCTGTTTTTT. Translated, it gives CASSPMSSRGSGELFF. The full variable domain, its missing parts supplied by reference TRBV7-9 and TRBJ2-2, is DTGVSQNPRHKITKRGQNVTFRCDPISEHNRLYWYRQTLGQGPEFLTYFQNEAQLEKSRLLSDRFSAERPKGSFSTLEIQRTEQGDSAMYLCASSPMSSRGSGELFFGEGSRLTVL.

CDR3 sequence reads: CASSQDSSTIYF. The CDR3 nucleotides read TGTGCCAGCAGTCAGGACAGTTCCACCATATATTTT. This chain uses TRBV6-1 with TRBJ1-3, with D possibly TRBD1 on 6 matching bases. Trimming took off 5 bases at V and 9 bases at J, with 11 bases between the two ends. This CDR3 has 12 residues. Germline V CDR1 and CDR2: MNHNS, SASEGT.

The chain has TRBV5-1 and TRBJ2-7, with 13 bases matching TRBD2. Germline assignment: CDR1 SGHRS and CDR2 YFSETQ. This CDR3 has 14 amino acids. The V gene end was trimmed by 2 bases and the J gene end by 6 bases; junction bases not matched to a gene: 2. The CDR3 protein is CASSLGLAGAEQYF. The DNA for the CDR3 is TGCGCCAGCAGCTTAGGACTAGCGGGAGCCGAGCAGTACTTC.

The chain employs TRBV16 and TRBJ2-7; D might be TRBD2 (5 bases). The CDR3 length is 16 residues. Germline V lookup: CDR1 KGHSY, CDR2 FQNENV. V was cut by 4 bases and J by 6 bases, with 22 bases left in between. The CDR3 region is CASSPPEGPARAEQYF. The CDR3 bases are TGTGCCAGCAGCCCCCCTGAGGGCCCGGCCCGCGCCGAGCAGTACTTC.

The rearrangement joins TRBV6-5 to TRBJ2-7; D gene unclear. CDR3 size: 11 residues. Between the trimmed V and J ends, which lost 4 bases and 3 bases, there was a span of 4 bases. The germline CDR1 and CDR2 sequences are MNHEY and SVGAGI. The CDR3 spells CASSSFYEQYF. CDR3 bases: TGTGCCAGCAGTTCCTTCTACGAGCAGTACTTC.

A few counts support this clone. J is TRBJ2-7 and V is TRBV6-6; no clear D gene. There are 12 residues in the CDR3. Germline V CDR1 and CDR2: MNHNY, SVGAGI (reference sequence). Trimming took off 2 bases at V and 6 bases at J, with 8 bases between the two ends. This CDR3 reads CASSYTTSEQYF. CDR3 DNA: TGTGCCAGCAGTTACACTACATCCGAGCAGTACTTC.

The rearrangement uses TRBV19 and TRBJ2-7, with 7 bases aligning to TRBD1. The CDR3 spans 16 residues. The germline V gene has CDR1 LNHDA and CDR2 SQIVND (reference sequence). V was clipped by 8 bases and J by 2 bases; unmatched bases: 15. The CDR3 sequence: CASSSIGGKDPYEQYF. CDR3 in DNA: TGTGCCAGTTCCTCTATAGGGGGCAAGGACCCCTACGAGCAGTACTTC.

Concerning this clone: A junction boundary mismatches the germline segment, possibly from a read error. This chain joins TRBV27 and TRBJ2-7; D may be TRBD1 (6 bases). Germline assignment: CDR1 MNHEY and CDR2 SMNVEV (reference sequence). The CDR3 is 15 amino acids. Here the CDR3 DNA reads TGTGTCAGCAGTCCCTTGGGGGACATTACCTACGAGCAGTACTTC. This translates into CVSSPLGDITYEQYF.

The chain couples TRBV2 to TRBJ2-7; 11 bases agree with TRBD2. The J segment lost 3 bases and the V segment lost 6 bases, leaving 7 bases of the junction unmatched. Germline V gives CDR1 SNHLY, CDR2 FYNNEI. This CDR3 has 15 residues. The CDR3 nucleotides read TGTGCCAGCAGGGAACTAGCGGGAGAACGCTACGAGCAGTACTTC. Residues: CASRELAGERYEQYF.

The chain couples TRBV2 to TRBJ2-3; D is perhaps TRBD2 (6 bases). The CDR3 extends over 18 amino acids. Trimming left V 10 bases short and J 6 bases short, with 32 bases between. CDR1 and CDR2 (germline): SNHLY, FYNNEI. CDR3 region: CATPWAPFPRGTGDTQYF. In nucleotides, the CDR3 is TGTGCCACCCCCTGGGCCCCCTTTCCGCGCGGGACCGGGGATACGCAGTATTTT.